The rows below give T cell receptor beta chains drawn from one sample of a study of post-analysis software for immune sequencing data. MiXCR, applied by TCRdb to the PCR reads, yields one record per CDR3 protein. The sample holds approximately 360,000 distinct CDR3 sequences, roughly 30% seen once. Source material: blood. The receptors were sampled from a girl aged 10-17 years with multiple sclerosis. The CDR3 runs from the conserved cysteine through the conserved F or W. The order of the fields is J gene, D gene, clone size, V gene, CDR3 protein, CDR3 DNA. The D gene is left open where the match is weak. Expanded clones get a size class; other rows say once, few or many, or leave the size out.

TRBJ1-2,.,.,TRBV6-1,CASSRGEPGGPNYGYTF,TGTGCCAGCAGCCGGGGCGAGCCGGGGGGGCCCAACTATGGCTACACCTTC
TRBJ2-1,TRBD2,.,TRBV5-1,CASRESGGPHNEQFF,TGCGCCAGCAGGGAATCGGGGGGGCCACACAATGAGCAGTTCTTC
TRBJ2-1,.,.,TRBV20-1,CSARDLLVQFF,TGCAGTGCTAGAGATCTCCTAGTCCAGTTCTTC
TRBJ1-5,.,many,TRBV7-2,CASSSRGNQPQHF,TGTGCCAGCAGCTCGAGGGGCAATCAGCCCCAGCATTTT
TRBJ2-1,TRBD2,many,TRBV20-1,CSASRPGGNEQFF,TGCAGTGCTAGTCGTCCGGGGGGCAATGAGCAGTTCTTC
TRBJ2-3,TRBD2,.,TRBV6-2/TRBV6-3,CASSYGLAGPTDTQYF,TGTGCCAGCAGTTACGGTCTAGCGGGGCCCACAGATACGCAGTATTTT
TRBJ2-7,.,.,TRBV20-1,CSAPRGGGGSSYEQYF,TGCAGTGCTCCCCGAGGGGGAGGGGGCAGCTCCTACGAGCAGTACTTC
TRBJ1-2,.,.,TRBV6-1,CASSERAGPYGYTF,TGTGCCAGCAGTGAAAGGGCCGGCCCCTATGGCTACACCTTC
TRBJ2-5,TRBD2,few,TRBV7-9,CASSLRLAEKETQYF,TGTGCCAGCAGCTTACGACTAGCGGAAAAAGAGACCCAGTACTTC
TRBJ2-1,TRBD1,.,TRBV5-1,CASSSGQGSNEQFF,TGCGCCAGCAGCTCGGGACAGGGCAGCAATGAGCAGTTCTTC
TRBJ1-1,.,few,TRBV5-1,CASSLDGQRTEAFF,TGCGCCAGCAGCTTGGATGGGCAGCGGACTGAAGCTTTCTTT
TRBJ2-5,TRBD1,.,TRBV5-1,CASGPGQLLQETQYF,TGCGCCAGCGGACCGGGACAGTTGCTTCAAGAGACCCAGTACTTC
TRBJ2-7,TRBD1,few,TRBV6-1,CASTHPRTGSYEQYF,TGTGCCAGCACTCACCCCCGGACAGGGAGCTACGAGCAGTACTTC
TRBJ2-7,.,few,TRBV4-3,CASSQDRGTSGGLYF,TGCGCCAGCAGCCAAGATCGAGGCACCTCTGGGGGGTTGTACTTC
TRBJ2-3,TRBD2,.,TRBV5-5,CASSWTSADTQYF,TGTGCCAGCAGCTGGACTAGTGCAGATACGCAGTATTTT
TRBJ2-7,.,few,TRBV6-6,CASRLLGSYEQYF,TGTGCCAGCAGACTCTTGGGGTCCTACGAGCAGTACTTC